The clone carrying this TCR beta chain was found many times. Antigen unknown. The source of the sample is a study of regulatory T cells in long-lasting Graves disease. Overall study context: Over 5 years of antithyroid drugs plus positive TSH receptor antibodies defined persistent Graves' disease.

This CDR3 has 18 residues. From germline, CDR1 is MDHEN and CDR2 SYDVKM. Trimming cost V 4 bases and J 5 bases; bases outside gene matches: 20. Arm-PCR of CDR3 regions and iRepertoire HTBI primers were used to build TCR beta libraries. TCRdb re-called the multiplex PCR reads with MiXCR, one entry per CDR3 protein. The data show under 500,000 distinct CDR3 sequences, with 20% seen just once and over 7.5% held by the top ten. Sample time point: persistent/refractory GD, antithyroid drugs over 5 years with positive TRAb. From PBMCs, RNA was extracted and then used to make the TCR library. Overall study results and limits: TCR diversity was lower in persistent Graves' patients (versus newly diagnosed ones). Relative to new patients (roughly 900), persistent patients exhibited greater sharing of public clonotypes (approximately 2,800). TRBV28, TRBJ1-2 and TRBJ2-5 were segments that persistent disease favored.

The chain carries TRBV28 and TRBJ2-7; 7 bases agree with TRBD2. This specimen was peripheral blood mononuclear cells (PBMCs), taken when the disease was refractory, from a patient treated with antithyroid drugs. The origin of this receptor is a female donor with Graves disease. DNA for the CDR3: TGTGCCAGCAGTTCCCCCGGGCCGCGGGAGTGGTACGCAGACGAGCAGTACTTC. Translated, it gives CASSSPGPREWYADEQYF.